Shown below are 24 T cell receptor beta chains from a single sample sequenced in a study of regulatory T cells in long-lasting Graves disease. Time point here: newly diagnosed GD, antithyroid drugs for less than 3 months. Researchers made the TCR library from RNA that was extracted from PBMCs. To make TCR beta libraries, researchers used iRepertoire HTBI primers and Arm-PCR of CDR3 regions. TCRdb recomputed calls from the multiplex PCR reads with MiXCR, one row per CDR3 protein. The table shows hundreds of thousands of distinct CDR3 sequences, with approximately 15% occurring only once. The same data also went into a second study, on T cells in Graves' hyperthyroidism and ophthalmopathy.

The sequenced sample was peripheral blood mononuclear cells (PBMCs), obtained at new diagnosis, from a patient treated with antithyroid drugs. These receptors all stem from a woman aged 30 to 39 with Graves disease.

This clonotype was detected only a few times. The gene calls are TRBV28 and TRBJ1-6; 7 nucleotides align to TRBD1. J gave up 9 bases and V 8 bases, and 10 bases lay outside the gene matches. Germline CDR1 and CDR2: MDHEN and SYDVKM. The CDR3 consists of 14 residues. CDR3 sequence (DNA): TGTGCCAGCTCCAGGGGGGGCACATCTTCACCCCTCCACTTT. Protein: CASSRGGTSSPLHF. Combining the CDR3 with reference TRBV28 and TRBJ1-6 gives the whole variable domain DVKVTQSSRYLVKRTGEKVFLECVQDMDHENMFWYRQDPGLGLRLIYFSYDVKMKEKGDIPEGYSVSREKKERFSLILESASTNQTSMYLCASSRGGTSSPLHFGNGTRLTVT.

The V and J genes are TRBV12-3 or TRBV12-4 and TRBJ1-1; no reliable D call. This CDR3 region has 12 residues. Trimming left V 6 bases short and J 7 bases short, with 12 bases between. CDR3 bases: TGTGCCAGCAGCCCCCTCCGGGGTGAAGCTTTCTTT. The encoded protein is CASSPLRGEAFF.

With regard to this clonotype: Being one base from a much bigger clone, this may be a read error. V is TRBV7-9 and J is TRBJ2-2; tentatively, D is TRBD2 (5 bases). From germline, CDR1 is SEHNR and CDR2 FQNEAQ (reference sequence). The CDR3 runs 14 residues. Deletions cut 10 bases from V and 6 bases from J, with 18 bases between. The CDR3 region is CAIRAEIPSGELFF. The CDR3 region has the DNA TGTGCCATCAGAGCGGAGATACCATCCGGGGAGCTGTTTTTT.

The table lists this clonotype with many counts. The chain recombines TRBV27 with TRBJ2-1; 10 bases line up with TRBD1. The CDR3 has 16 residues. After removal of 2 bases from V and 7 bases from J, the junction contained 8 bases not matched to a gene. The germline V gene has CDR1 MNHEY and CDR2 SMNVEV (reference sequence). Written as DNA, the CDR3 is TGTGCCAGCAGTTTACCGGGACAGGGGAATAGGAATGAGCAGTTCTTC. This codes for CASSLPGQGNRNEQFF.

This clonotype was counted only a few times. The chain links TRBV19 to TRBJ1-5, with D tentatively TRBD1 (5 bases). Trimming removed 7 bases at V and 4 bases at J, with 14 bases between. CDR1 is LNHDA, CDR2 SQIVND, per germline (reference sequence). This CDR3 is 14 amino acids long. The CDR3 DNA follows: TGTGCCAGTAAATCCTGGCAGGGTAATCAGCCCCAGCATTTT. Translation: CASKSWQGNQPQHF.

The chain couples TRBV5-1 to TRBJ2-1; 10 bases are a match to TRBD2. This CDR3 is built from 17 residues. Germline V gene lookup returns CDR1 SGHRS and CDR2 YFSETQ. Losses at the gene ends were 5 bases for V and 6 bases for J; bases not matched to a gene: 14. CDR3 amino acids: CASRSGVAGGRGNEQFF. CDR3 bases: TGCGCCAGCAGATCAGGAGTAGCGGGAGGACGGGGCAATGAGCAGTTCTTC.

There are many counts of this clonotype. The chain has TRBV7-9 and TRBJ2-5; no clear D gene. The CDR3 loop spans 14 amino acids. Germline V gives CDR1 SEHNR, CDR2 FQNEAQ (reference sequence). V lost 0 bases and J lost 2, with 7 bases in between. CDR3 in DNA: TGTGCCAGCAGCTTAGCACAACTACAAGAGACCCAGTACTTC. Translation: CASSLAQLQETQYF.

A remark on this clonotype: Its ends do not fully match the called genes, so a read error is possible. V is TRBV5-1 and J is TRBJ1-1, with D possibly TRBD1 on 6 matching bases. The CDR3 totals 16 residues. Germline V gives CDR1 SGHRS, CDR2 YFSETQ. CDR3 sequence reads: CASGLVGRQVNTEAFF. As DNA, the CDR3 is TGCGCCAGCGGCTTGGTGGGTCGACAGGTGAACACTGAAGCTTTCTTT. The variable domain in full, completed from reference TRBV5-1 and TRBJ1-1, reads KAGVTQTPRYLIKTRGQQVTLSCSPISGHRSVSWYQQTPGQGLQFLFEYFSETQRNKGNFPGRFSGRQFSNSRSEMNVSTLELGDSALYLCASGLVGRQVNTEAFFGQGTRLTVV.

The V call is TRBV5-4, the J call TRBJ2-7; D gene ambiguous. With 2 bases removed from V and 4 bases from J, the gap between germline ends came to 7 bases. The germline V gene has CDR1 SGHNT and CDR2 YYREEE (reference sequence). There are 12 residues in the CDR3. The CDR3 sequence: CASSFEAYEQYF. In DNA form, the CDR3 reads TGTGCCAGCAGCTTCGAAGCGTACGAGCAGTACTTC.

This chain uses TRBV20-1 with TRBJ2-3; D is perhaps TRBD2 (6 bases). Trimming shortened V by 6 bases and J by 2 bases, and 18 bases separated the two germline ends. The CDR3 is 15 amino acids. Germline values: CDR1 DFQATT, CDR2 SNEGSKA (reference sequence). CDR3 coding DNA: TGCAGTGCCATTGAGGGGACTTCCACCACAGATACGCAGTATTTT. The encoded protein is CSAIEGTSTTDTQYF.

This clonotype was seen ten or more times. The chain couples TRBV12-3 or TRBV12-4 to TRBJ2-7; D is unresolved. Trimming removed 6 bases at V and 3 bases at J, with 12 bases between. The CDR3 has 13 residues. CDR3 in DNA: TGTGCCAGCAGATCCGCACCTAACTACGAGCAGTACTTC. Its protein product is CASRSAPNYEQYF.

In this sample, this clonotype turned up many times. The chain combines TRBV6-1 with TRBJ2-7, with a tentative D call TRBD2 (6 bases). V lost 4 bases and J lost 1, with 11 bases in between. There are 14 residues in the CDR3. Germline loops: CDR1 MNHNS, CDR2 SASEGT. CDR3 DNA sequence: TGTGCCAGCAGTGGGGGGGACGGTTCCTACGAGCAGTACTTC. Amino acid sequence: CASSGGDGSYEQYF.

This clonotype was detected ten times or more. This chain connects TRBV28 to TRBJ1-1; D call uncertain. The ends were cut back, 6 bases at V and 2 bases at J, with 4 bases in the middle. Germline-derived CDR1 and CDR2 are MDHEN and SYDVKM. CDR3 size: 11 residues. DNA for the CDR3: TGTGCCAGCAGAACAAACACTGAAGCTTTCTTT. This gives the protein CASRTNTEAFF.

This clonotype was seen ten or more times. The chain uses TRBV7-2 and TRBJ2-3; 9 bases are a match to TRBD2. V lost 2 bases and J lost 5; bases outside the gene matches: 11. The CDR3 covers 17 residues. Per the germline V gene, CDR1 is SGHTA and CDR2 is FQGNSA. DNA for the CDR3: TGTGCCAGCAGCTTACAGGATAGCGGGAGAGTAGGAGATACGCAGTATTTT. This sequence encodes CASSLQDSGRVGDTQYF.

On this clonotype: A much larger clone is a single base away; this may be a read error. V gene TRBV20-1 combines with J gene TRBJ2-7, with 7 bases matching TRBD1. This CDR3 is 13 amino acids long. Germline lookup yields CDR1 DFQATT and CDR2 SNEGSKA (reference sequence). The V gene end was trimmed by 4 bases and the J gene end by 2 bases; junction bases not matched to a gene: 5. This CDR3 is CSAMGDRAYEQYF. The CDR3 DNA follows: TGCAGTGCTATGGGGGACAGAGCCTACGAGCAGTACTTC.

The rearrangement links TRBV5-1 to TRBJ2-4; D perhaps matches TRBD2 (5 bases). The germline V and J ends were trimmed by 3 bases and 0 bases, with 13 bases remaining between them. CDR3 length: 16 residues. CDR1 is SGHRS, CDR2 YFSETQ, per germline. This CDR3 is CASSYDSVLAKNIQYF. In DNA, the CDR3 is TGCGCCAGCAGCTACGATAGCGTACTAGCCAAAAACATTCAGTACTTC.

This clonotype has ten or more counts. The rearrangement uses TRBV28 and TRBJ1-2; D is ambiguous. The germline V and J ends were trimmed by 8 bases and 2 bases, with 15 bases remaining between them. Germline CDR1 reads MDHEN; CDR2 reads SYDVKM. This CDR3 has 14 residues. DNA of the CDR3: TGTGCCAGCGGGTCCCGGGTACCCAACTATGGCTACACCTTC. Its protein is CASGSRVPNYGYTF.

The chain couples TRBV30 to TRBJ2-5; D is perhaps TRBD1 or TRBD2 (5 bases each). The CDR3 is 11 residues long. Deletions cut 1 base from V and 6 bases from J, with 6 bases between. Germline-derived CDR1 and CDR2 are GTSNPN and SVGIG (reference sequence). The CDR3 DNA reads TGTGCCTGGAGTGCGGGGCAGACCCAGTACTTC. This translates into CAWSAGQTQYF.

This clonotype was observed at least ten times. This chain connects TRBV5-1 to TRBJ1-1; 7 bases are a match to TRBD1. V lost 4 bases, J lost 4 bases, and 10 bases stayed unmatched. CDR3 size: 15 residues. CDR1 and CDR2 (germline): SGHRS, YFSETQ. CDR3 sequence (DNA): TGCGCCAGCAGCGGGGAGACAGGGTTCGGCACTGAAGCTTTCTTT. It encodes CASSGETGFGTEAFF.

A word on this clonotype: A much larger clone lies one base from this, so it may be a read error. The V call is TRBV12-3 or TRBV12-4, the J call TRBJ1-1, with D perhaps TRBD1 (5 bases). Trimming removed 8 bases at V and 5 bases at J, with 12 bases between. This CDR3 comprises 12 residues. Written as DNA, the CDR3 is TGTGCCAGCGGGGGGGTAGCAACTGAAGCTTTCTTT. Translation: CASGGVATEAFF.

The V call is TRBV5-4, the J call TRBJ1-3; D remains ambiguous. The CDR3 totals 14 residues. Germline CDR1 reads SGHNT; CDR2 reads YYREEE (reference sequence). Trimming left V 7 bases short and J 0 bases short, with 11 bases between. In DNA, the CDR3 is TGTGCCAGCGCGAACAGAAGCTCTGGAAACACCATATATTTT. Its translation: CASANRSSGNTIYF.

This clonotype was detected only a few times. The chain links TRBV28 to TRBJ2-2, with unresolved D. V was pared by 5 bases and J by 7 bases, with 8 bases between. The CDR3 extends over 12 amino acids. Germline-derived CDR1 and CDR2 are MDHEN and SYDVKM. The CDR3 is CASSPTIGELFF. CDR3 nucleotides: TGTGCCAGCAGTCCTACTATCGGGGAGCTGTTTTTT.

This clonotype was recorded many times. This CDR3 is CASSGRDRRYEQYF. CDR3 sequence (DNA): TGTGCCAGTAGTGGGAGGGACAGGCGCTACGAGCAGTACTTC. V and J are TRBV19 and TRBJ2-7, with D perhaps matching TRBD1 (8 bases). Germline-derived CDR1 and CDR2 are LNHDA and SQIVND (reference sequence). This CDR3 has 14 residues. V lost 5 bases to trimming and J lost 3 bases, with 14 bases between them.

This clonotype has ten or more counts. J is TRBJ1-1 and V is TRBV20-1, with TRBD1 matching over 7 bases. The CDR3 sequence is 14 residues long. Germline lookup yields CDR1 DFQATT and CDR2 SNEGSKA (reference sequence). CDR3 sequence: CTAGGGRANTEAFF. DNA for the CDR3: TGCACCGCAGGGGGGGGCAGGGCGAACACTGAAGCTTTCTTT.